The clone carrying this TCR beta chain was detected only a few times. Its specificity is unknown. The data derive from a study of regulatory T cells in long-lasting Graves disease. About the study: Persistent Graves' disease required over 5 years of antithyroid drugs and positive TSH receptor antibodies. Broader study findings: Since the sample size was small, accuracy may have been reduced.

Combining iRepertoire HTBI primers with Arm-PCR of CDR3 regions, the authors built TCR beta libraries. Authors' analysis steps: Samples collectively showed some 60 TRBV and roughly 15 TRBJ segments. Each CDR3 protein is one row after TCRdb ran MiXCR on the multiplex PCR reads. These V and J calls originate from TCRdb's pipeline instead of the authors' own analysis. This table has fewer than 450,000 distinct CDR3 sequences, 23% appearing once. Described time point: persistent/refractory GD, antithyroid drugs over 5 years with positive TRAb. Scientists built the TCR library using RNA that was extracted from PBMCs. Sequenced here: peripheral blood mononuclear cells (PBMCs), sampled when the disease was refractory, from a patient treated with antithyroid drugs. The source is a female donor with Graves disease.

The DNA of the CDR3 is TGTGCCAGCAGCCGCGGACAGGGGTGGTACGAGCAGTACTTC. It encodes CASSRGQGWYEQYF. This chain links TRBV12-3 or TRBV12-4 with TRBJ2-7; TRBD1 matches 9 bases. V dropped 6 bases and J dropped 4; count of bases not matched to a gene: 7. This CDR3 spans 14 amino acids.